Below, 6 T cell receptor beta chains from the same sample are listed, as sequenced in a study of blood T cell repertoires in COVID-19. The data were produced by immunoSEQ multiplex PCR, yet TCRdb's version contains in-frame clones alone and is incomplete. This table has around 500,000 clones, 88% appearing once. Sequenced input: PBMCs or T cells enriched from blood (not recorded which). The receptors shown here come from a middle-aged woman who had recovered from COVID-19.

The chain is built from TRBV5-1 and TRBJ2-2, with D unclear. CDR1 SGHRS and CDR2 YFSETQ come from the germline V gene. Trimming stripped 4 bases from V and 2 bases from J, with 9 bases between. The CDR3 is 14 amino acids. The CDR3 nucleotides are TGCGCCAGCAGCCCGCAGACAAACACCGGGGAGCTGTTTTTT. This codes for CASSPQTNTGELFF.

There are a few counts of this clone. The chain employs TRBV7-2 and TRBJ2-5; 13 bases line up with TRBD2. CDR3 length equals 15 residues. Germline V gene lookup returns CDR1 SGHTA and CDR2 FQGNSA. Unmatched junction bases numbered 5, after V lost 5 bases and J lost 5 bases. CDR3 in DNA: TGTGCCAGCAGCACGGGACTAGCGGGAAGGGAGACCCAGTACTTC. Protein product: CASSTGLAGRETQYF.

This chain joins TRBV2 and TRBJ2-7; TRBD2 agrees at 7 bases. J lost 1 base, V lost 4 bases, and 10 bases had no gene match. Germline CDR1 SNHLY, CDR2 FYNNEI. The CDR3 extends over 16 amino acids. The CDR3 region has the DNA TGTGCCAGCAGTGCCCGCAGCCCGGGAGGTTCCTACGAGCAGTACTTC. Translating it yields CASSARSPGGSYEQYF. Based on the CDR3 plus reference TRBV2 and TRBJ2-7, the full variable domain is EPEVTQTPSHQVTQMGQEVILRCVPISNHLYFYWYRQILGQKVEFLVSFYNNEISEKSEIFDDQFSVERPDGSNFTLKIRSTKLEDSAMYFCASSARSPGGSYEQYFGPGTRLTVT.

CDR3 nucleotides: TGCGCCAGCAGCTTGGAGGCTAGCGGGGTCTACGAGCAGTACTTC. Its translation: CASSLEASGVYEQYF. The rearrangement joins TRBV5-1 to TRBJ2-7; 9 bases line up with TRBD2. J was trimmed by 3 bases and V by 0 bases; bases with no gene match: 4. CDR1 and CDR2 (germline): SGHRS, YFSETQ. The CDR3 totals 15 residues.

This chain joins TRBV7-2 and TRBJ2-4; 7 nucleotides align to TRBD1. Germline V gene sequence: CDR1 SGHTA, CDR2 FQGNSA. The CDR3 is 16 residues long. After removal of 6 bases from V and 2 bases from J, the junction contained 10 bases not matched to a gene. Here the CDR3 reads CASSLNRGLPKNIQYF. CDR3 nucleotides: TGTGCCAGCAGTCTCAACAGGGGTTTACCCAAAAACATTCAGTACTTC.

This chain joins TRBV12-3 or TRBV12-4 and TRBJ1-1; perhaps TRBD1 as D (5 bases). Trimming took 6 bases from V and 4 from J, leaving 12 bases between them. The CDR3 is 13 amino acids. This CDR3 reads CASRSGKVTEAFF. The CDR3 coding sequence is TGTGCCAGCAGGTCAGGGAAGGTCACTGAAGCTTTCTTT.